The 18 T cell receptor beta chains given below trace back to one sample, sequenced in a study of cytomegalovirus exposure and HLA in healthy donors. It was with 60 Vbeta and 13 Jbeta primers that the PCR ran. Here immunoSEQ multiplex PCR was the method, and the copy in TCRdb shows in-frame clones only, minus some. Of fewer than 250,000 clones in the sample, 81% were seen once. The material sequenced was PBMCs. The source of these receptors is a young man in good health and CMV-seronegative.

The chain links TRBV15 to TRBJ2-7; 13 bases are a match to TRBD2. Trimming took 0 bases from V and 2 from J; bases not matched to a gene: 1. Per germline, CDR1 LNHNV and CDR2 YYDKDF (reference sequence). This CDR3 contains 16 residues. The CDR3 DNA is TGTGCCACCAGCAGAGACGGACTAGCGGGGGCCTACGAGCAGTACTTC. Its protein product is CATSRDGLAGAYEQYF.

The chain is built from TRBV7-3 and TRBJ2-1; TRBD2 might be the D (6 bases). The ends were cut back, 2 bases at V and 0 bases at J, with 8 bases in the middle. This CDR3 is 15 amino acids long. The germline V gene encodes CDR1 SGHTA and CDR2 FQGTGA. The CDR3 region is CASSLAGSSYNEQFF. The CDR3 DNA reads as TGTGCCAGCAGCTTAGCGGGGAGCTCCTACAATGAGCAGTTCTTC.

The table lists this clone with a count of one. This rearrangement joins TRBV19 to TRBJ2-1; 7 bases line up with TRBD1. After removal of 10 bases from V and 5 bases from J, the junction contained 14 bases not matched to a gene. From germline, CDR1 is LNHDA and CDR2 SQIVND (reference sequence). This CDR3 has 15 amino acids. DNA of the CDR3: TGTGCCACCCTGGGCGCCGACAGGGCTAACAATGAGCAGTTCTTC. Its translation: CATLGADRANNEQFF.

The rearrangement joins TRBV12-5 to TRBJ2-3, with no clear D. This CDR3 is 12 amino acids long. V lost 6 bases and J 4 bases, leaving 8 bases between the germline ends. CDR1 is LGHNT, CDR2 FRNRAP, per germline. The CDR3 protein is CASGLGPDTQYF. For the CDR3, the DNA is TGTGCTAGTGGCCTGGGCCCAGATACGCAGTATTTT. Full variable domain (missing parts from reference TRBV12-5 and TRBJ2-3): DARVTQTPRHKVTEMGQEVTMRCQPILGHNTVFWYRQTMMQGLELLAYFRNRAPLDDSGMPKDRFSAEMPDATLATLKIQPSEPRDSAVYFCASGLGPDTQYFGPGTRLTVL.

This rearrangement joins TRBV5-1 to TRBJ1-6; no firm D call. The CDR3 runs to 16 residues. The V and J ends lost 5 bases and 6 bases respectively, with 18 bases between them. Germline loops: CDR1 SGHRS, CDR2 YFSETQ. CDR3 bases: TGCGCCAGCAGGCTGGGCCCCAATCTGGGTAATTCACCCCTCCACTTT. As protein: CASRLGPNLGNSPLHF.

J is TRBJ2-5 and V is TRBV5-1, with a weak D call TRBD1 (5 bases). There are 16 residues in the CDR3. In germline, CDR1 is SGHRS, CDR2 YFSETQ. Trimming took 1 base from V and 1 from J, leaving 14 bases between them. The CDR3 region has the DNA TGCGCCAGCAGCTTGTCAGGACGACAGCCCCAAGAGACCCAGTACTTC. It yields the protein CASSLSGRQPQETQYF.

The chain is built from TRBV5-1 and TRBJ2-3; 10 bases line up with TRBD1. Looked up from germline, CDR1 is SGHRS and CDR2 is YFSETQ. The CDR3 extends over 15 amino acids. Trimming removed 3 bases from V and 3 bases from J; junction bases left unmatched: 4. The CDR3 DNA sequence: TGCGCCAGCAGCTCGGGACAGGGGTGGACAGATACGCAGTATTTT. Protein product: CASSSGQGWTDTQYF.

The V and J genes are TRBV25-1 and TRBJ2-7; D possibly corresponds to TRBD2 (6 bases). Trimming pared 8 bases from V and 6 bases from J, leaving 14 bases between. In germline, CDR1 is MGHDK, CDR2 SYGVNS. CDR3 length: 12 amino acids. The CDR3 loop is CASGVGGTEQYF. As DNA, the CDR3 is TGTGCCAGCGGGGTGGGGGGAACCGAGCAGTACTTC.

J is TRBJ1-5 and V is TRBV10-1; 10 bases line up with TRBD1. CDR1 and CDR2 from the germline V gene are WNHNN and SYGVQD (reference sequence). The CDR3 sequence is 16 residues long. Trimming took 6 bases from V and 1 from J; bases not matched to a gene: 6. This CDR3 reads CASRNDRGLSNQPQHF. CDR3 sequence (DNA): TGCGCCAGCAGAAATGACAGGGGGCTGAGCAATCAGCCCCAGCATTTT.

The chain couples TRBV7-6 to TRBJ2-1, with 7 bases matching TRBD2. Germline V gene sequence: CDR1 SGHVS, CDR2 FNYEAQ. V dropped 5 bases and J dropped 0; count of bases not matched to a gene: 13. This CDR3 is built from 18 residues. The CDR3 DNA follows: TGTGCCAGCAGCCTTTTCTGGGGGGGGGTCCCCTCCTACAATGAGCAGTTCTTC. Translated: CASSLFWGGVPSYNEQFF.

The J gene is TRBJ2-7, the V gene TRBV6-5; D remains unclear. This CDR3 is 11 amino acids long. Trimming removed 6 bases at V and 1 base at J, with 4 bases between. Germline lookup yields CDR1 MNHEY and CDR2 SVGAGI. In nucleotides, the CDR3 is TGTGCCAGCAGGCGATCCTACGAGCAGTACTTC. Its translation: CASRRSYEQYF.

This chain links TRBV19 with TRBJ1-2; 8 positions agree with TRBD1. The CDR3 contains 13 residues. Germline V gene sequence: CDR1 LNHDA, CDR2 SQIVND (reference sequence). J gave up 4 bases and V 3 bases, and 1 base lay outside the gene matches. In DNA form, the CDR3 reads TGTGCCAGTAGTATTGACAGGGGCTATGGCTACACCTTC. Encoded protein: CASSIDRGYGYTF.

CDR3 sequence (DNA): TGTGCCAGTAGTCCCTTCGGGACAGTTATTTCACCCCTCCACTTT. It codes for CASSPFGTVISPLHF. The rearrangement links TRBV19 to TRBJ1-6, with 7 bases lining up with TRBD1. The CDR3 has 15 amino acids. Trimming cost V 5 bases and J 9 bases; bases outside gene matches: 10. Germline V gives CDR1 LNHDA, CDR2 SQIVND (reference sequence).

The count of this clone is one. This sequence joins TRBV7-8 and TRBJ1-5; D may be TRBD1 (5 bases). V shed 4 bases and J shed 0 bases, with 16 bases lying between them. The germline CDR1 and CDR2 sequences are SGHVS and FQNEAQ. The CDR3 has 17 residues. Written as DNA, the CDR3 is TGTGCCAGCAGCTCACTAGAGGGGACTTATAGCAATCAGCCCCAGCATTTT. The encoded protein is CASSSLEGTYSNQPQHF.

The chain recombines TRBV5-5 with TRBJ2-3, with D maybe TRBD2 (7 bases). V was cut by 0 bases and J by 5 bases, with 10 bases left in between. CDR3 length: 14 residues. CDR1 SGHKS and CDR2 YYEKEE come from the germline V gene (reference sequence). CDR3 in DNA: TGTGCCAGCAGCTTGGCGGGGGGCTTAGATACGCAGTATTTT. This encodes CASSLAGGLDTQYF.

The chain employs TRBV6-4 and TRBJ2-1; the match to TRBD2 covers 11 bases. Germline values: CDR1 MRHNA, CDR2 SNTAGT. This CDR3 has 15 residues. Trimming at V came to 4 bases and at J to 4 bases, leaving 3 bases not matched to a gene. The CDR3, as DNA: TGTGCCAGCAGTGTGCTAGCGGGAGGATACAATGAGCAGTTCTTC. It is translated as CASSVLAGGYNEQFF.

The chain joins TRBV5-6 to TRBJ2-7; 10 nucleotides line up with TRBD1. This CDR3 has 16 amino acids. Germline-derived CDR1 and CDR2 are SGHDT and YYEEEE. The junction had 7 bases not matched to a gene; V was cut back by 4 bases and J by 0 bases. CDR3: CASSALGQGGSYEQYF. CDR3 DNA sequence: TGTGCCAGCAGCGCCCTAGGACAGGGGGGCTCCTACGAGCAGTACTTC.

J is TRBJ1-3 and V is TRBV6-1; 7 nucleotides line up with TRBD1. CDR3 length: 19 amino acids. Germline V gene sequence: CDR1 MNHNS, CDR2 SASEGT. Germline trimming cut 2 bases from V and 5 bases from J; bases unmatched to any gene: 18. The CDR3 reads CASSEIAPRQGDVRNTIYF. CDR3 DNA sequence: TGTGCCAGCAGTGAAATCGCGCCGCGGCAGGGGGATGTAAGAAACACCATATATTTT.